The present TCR beta chain was sequenced within a study of cytomegalovirus exposure and HLA in healthy donors. The protocol was immunoSEQ multiplex PCR, while the TCRdb copy is restricted to in-frame clones and leaves out a portion. The sample lists over 150,000 clones, 85% occurring once. This CDR3 is built from 16 residues. Germline values: CDR1 SGHRS, CDR2 YFSETQ. Unmatched junction bases numbered 14, after V lost 4 bases and J lost 7 bases. The specimen sequenced was PBMCs. This clonotype was obtained from a man aged 18 to 29 in good health and CMV-seropositive. V gene TRBV5-1 combines with J gene TRBJ1-1; 9 bases match TRBD1. The CDR3 DNA follows: TGCGCCAGCAGCCCGGGACAGGGAGGGGCGTTGGGTGAAGCTTTCTTT. Protein sequence: CASSPGQGGALGEAFF.